The 8 T cell receptor beta chains below all came from one sample that was sequenced in a study of cytomegalovirus exposure and HLA in healthy donors. PCR involved 60 Vbeta and 13 Jbeta primers. Generated by immunoSEQ multiplex PCR, the TCRdb table keeps only in-frame clones and is missing some. The sample yields about 160,000 clones, 75% to 90% seen once. The sample comprised PBMCs. The receptor source for this set is a girl under 10 years old in good health and CMV-seropositive.

The CDR3 DNA reads as TGTGCCAGCAGTTTACTTCCCCTAGGACAGGGCAGCGAGCAGTACTTC. This sequence encodes CASSLLPLGQGSEQYF. J is TRBJ2-7 and V is TRBV28, with 8 bases lining up with TRBD1. V dropped 2 bases and J dropped 6; count of bases not matched to a gene: 12. The CDR3 consists of 16 residues. Germline-derived CDR1 and CDR2 are MDHEN and SYDVKM.

The V and J genes are TRBV19 and TRBJ2-3, with 7 nucleotides matching TRBD2. The germline CDR1 and CDR2 sequences are LNHDA and SQIVND (reference sequence). The J segment lost 0 bases and the V segment lost 4 bases, leaving 10 bases of the junction unmatched. The CDR3 contains 17 residues. CDR3 loop: CASSTPPGGRSTDTQYF. The DNA of the CDR3 is TGTGCCAGTAGTACACCTCCGGGGGGTAGGAGCACAGATACGCAGTATTTT. Together with reference TRBV19 and TRBJ2-3, the CDR3 gives the full variable domain: DGGITQSPKYLFRKEGQNVTLSCEQNLNHDAMYWYRQDPGQGLRLIYYSQIVNDFQKGDIAEGYSVSREKKESFPLTVTSAQKNPTAFYLCASSTPPGGRSTDTQYFGPGTRLTVL.

The chain joins TRBV6-1 to TRBJ2-5; tentative D call: TRBD1 (5 bases). This CDR3 region has 14 residues. Germline V CDR1 and CDR2: MNHNS, SASEGT. Trimming took 4 bases from V and 4 from J, leaving 13 bases between them. The CDR3 DNA is TGTGCCAGCAGTGGGATGACAGATCGAGAGACCCAGTACTTC. Its translation: CASSGMTDRETQYF.

The CDR3 DNA reads TGTGCCAGCAGTGGACTAGCGGCGACTAGCACAGATACGCAGTATTTT. Translated, it gives CASSGLAATSTDTQYF. The chain links TRBV2 to TRBJ2-3, with 9 bases lining up with TRBD2. The CDR3 loop spans 16 amino acids. Germline loops: CDR1 SNHLY, CDR2 FYNNEI. With V trimmed by 4 bases and J by 0 bases, 5 bases remained unmatched.

The chain links TRBV2 to TRBJ2-7, with D hard to call. This CDR3 contains 14 residues. Deletions cut 3 bases from V and 3 bases from J, with 12 bases between. CDR1 is SNHLY, CDR2 FYNNEI, per germline. The CDR3 bases are TGTGCCAGCAGTGAGGTCAGGAATCACTACGAGCAGTACTTC. Translating it yields CASSEVRNHYEQYF.

In this sample, this clone turned up a few times. The chain is built from TRBV5-4 and TRBJ2-2, with 9 bases identical to TRBD2. This CDR3 comprises 17 residues. Looked up from germline, CDR1 is SGHNT and CDR2 is YYREEE (reference sequence). V lost 1 base, J lost 5 bases, and 9 bases stayed unmatched. CDR3 coding DNA: TGTGCCAGCAGCTTGTGGCAATTAGCGGGAGAAACCGGGGAGCTGTTTTTT. This encodes CASSLWQLAGETGELFF.

J is TRBJ2-3 and V is TRBV15; TRBD2 is a possible D gene (6 bases). The CDR3 loop spans 13 amino acids. Germline V lookup: CDR1 LNHNV, CDR2 YYDKDF (reference sequence). V was trimmed by 3 bases and J by 8 bases, leaving 12 bases between them. The CDR3 DNA reads TGTGCCACCAGCAGGTCGGGGGTTGGTACGCAGTATTTT. Residues: CATSRSGVGTQYF.

CDR3 loop: CASSPPATGNTIYF. The CDR3 bases are TGTGCCAGCTCACCACCGGCAACTGGAAACACCATATATTTT. The chain recombines TRBV18 with TRBJ1-3, with D hard to call. The V and J ends lost 0 bases and 2 bases respectively, with 5 bases between them. CDR3 length: 14 residues. Germline V CDR1 and CDR2: KGHSH, LQKENI.